In this sample, the clone carrying this T cell receptor (beta chain) turned up a few times. This sample is part of a study of blood T cell repertoires in COVID-19. Across the whole study: Donors in the United States, Italy and Spain gave samples during acute or convalescent COVID-19.

This CDR3 region has 18 residues. Trimming took 4 bases from V and 2 from J; bases not matched to a gene: 14. Germline CDR1 reads KGHDR; CDR2 reads SFDVKD. Sequencing used immunoSEQ multiplex PCR; TCRdb keeps in-frame clones, though not all of them. In the table there are about 200,000 clones, about 80% of which are singletons. The V and J genes are TRBV24-1 and TRBJ2-5, with 8 nucleotides matching TRBD1. The sequence was collected from a human donor with acute or convalescent COVID-19. The donor label of this sample is uncertain. The sample was peripheral blood. CDR3 amino acids: CATSDPGTGLRGQETQYF. CDR3 sequence (DNA): TGTGCCACCAGTGACCCCGGGACAGGACTACGGGGACAAGAGACCCAGTACTTC.